Shown below are 4 T cell receptor beta chains from a single sample sequenced in a study of glioma-infiltrating T cells after dendritic cell vaccination. Using immunoSEQ multiplex PCR, the repertoire was profiled, and TCRdb retains in-frame clones only, with some absent. Among about 2,500 clones listed, 75% to 85% were seen once. The time point: after dendritic cell vaccination, including at tumor progression/relapse. Dendritic cells derived from monocytes and pulsed with autologous tumor lysate formed the vaccine. The material was tumor tissue, obtained after dendritic cell vaccination. These receptor sequences come from a human donor with glioblastoma.

The genes are TRBV5-6 and TRBJ2-7, with 7 nucleotides matching TRBD1. The CDR3 covers 13 residues. J gave up 4 bases and V 4 bases, and 5 bases lay outside the gene matches. Germline V lookup: CDR1 SGHDT, CDR2 YYEEEE. This CDR3 reads CASSPTGPYEQYF. In nucleotides, the CDR3 is TGTGCCAGCAGCCCGACAGGGCCATACGAGCAGTACTTC.

The chain has TRBV6-4 and TRBJ1-1; the D is unclear. The CDR3 totals 13 residues. CDR1 MRHNA and CDR2 SNTAGT come from the germline V gene. Trimming removed 2 bases from V and 11 bases from J, with 15 bases in between. The CDR3 spells CASSDDSFTRAFF. The DNA of the CDR3 is TGTGCCAGCAGTGACGATTCCTTTACGAGGGCTTTCTTT.

The V call is TRBV10-3, the J call TRBJ2-1, with D possibly being TRBD2 (6 bases). Germline assignment: CDR1 ENHRY and CDR2 SYGVKD. This CDR3 spans 14 amino acids. The germline V and J ends were trimmed by 11 bases and 3 bases, with 17 bases remaining between them. DNA for the CDR3: TGTGCCTCGAGACCTGGAGGGTACTACAATGAGCAGTTCTTC. It specifies CASRPGGYYNEQFF.

The chain couples TRBV28 to TRBJ2-2; D may be TRBD1 (5 bases). Per the germline V gene, CDR1 is MDHEN and CDR2 is SYDVKM. Trimming stripped 0 bases from V and 3 bases from J, with 5 bases between. CDR3 length: 14 residues. CDR3 loop: CASSLWTDTGELFF. The CDR3 DNA sequence: TGTGCCAGCAGTTTATGGACAGACACCGGGGAGCTGTTTTTT.